The rows below give T cell receptor beta chains drawn from one sample of a study of T cells after yellow fever vaccination. TCRdb re-called the 5' RACE reads with MiXCR, one entry per CDR3 protein. The profile shows approximately 250,000 distinct CDR3 sequences, 5.5% to 8.5% of them singletons. Specimen: CD4+ T cells sorted from PBMCs, collected on the day of the yellow fever booster vaccination. The receptors come from a man in his thirties or forties who received the YFV17D yellow fever vaccine. Both conserved end residues are part of each CDR3. Fields, in order: J gene, clone size, V gene, D gene, CDR3 DNA, CDR3 protein. The D gene is left open where the match is weak. Rows may omit the clone size; those that give it use once, few, many or a size class.

J: TRBJ2-3; size: many; V: TRBV10-3; D: -; DNA: TGTGCCATCAGTGAATTCACAGATACGCAGTATTTT; CDR3: CAISEFTDTQYF
J: TRBJ1-2; size: -; V: TRBV10-3; D: TRBD1; DNA: TGTGCCATCAGGGACCTCCCCCACTCAGGGGGATTCTATGGCTACACCTTC; CDR3: CAIRDLPHSGGFYGYTF
J: TRBJ2-7; size: few; V: TRBV28; D: TRBD1; DNA: TGTGCCAGCAGTTCCTGGACAGGGGGTACCTACGAGCAGTACTTC; CDR3: CASSSWTGGTYEQYF
J: TRBJ2-1; size: many; V: TRBV28; D: TRBD2; DNA: TGTGCCACATCCCGGTGGGCTAGCGGGAGCAATGAGCAGTTCTTC; CDR3: CATSRWASGSNEQFF
J: TRBJ2-7; size: few; V: TRBV11-2; D: -; DNA: TGTGCCAGCAGGAATTGGTACGAGCAGTACTTC; CDR3: CASRNWYEQYF
J: TRBJ1-5; size: few; V: TRBV28; D: TRBD1; DNA: TGTGCCAGCACCGAGGACAGGGGGCTTCAGCCCCAGCATTTT; CDR3: CASTEDRGLQPQHF
J: TRBJ2-2; size: many; V: TRBV20-1; D: TRBD2; DNA: TGCAGTGGACTAGCGGGAGTAGGCGGGGAGCTGTTTTTT; CDR3: CSGLAGVGGELFF
J: TRBJ1-1; size: few; V: TRBV30; D: TRBD1; DNA: TGTGCCTGGACTCTTCCGGACAGGGCGTGGACTGAAGCTTTCTTT; CDR3: CAWTLPDRAWTEAFF
J: TRBJ2-1; size: many; V: TRBV3-1; D: -; DNA: TGTGCCAGCAGCCAAGATCGGGATGAGCAGTTCTTC; CDR3: CASSQDRDEQFF
J: TRBJ2-1; size: -; V: TRBV7-2; D: -; DNA: TGTGCCAGCAGCTTAGGATCTGACAATGAGCAGTTCTTC; CDR3: CASSLGSDNEQFF
J: TRBJ1-5; size: -; V: TRBV7-2; D: -; DNA: TGTGCCAGCAGCGCCCGGGTTGGGGGTGGTCAGCCCCAGCATTTT; CDR3: CASSARVGGGQPQHF
J: TRBJ2-7; size: few; V: TRBV5-1; D: TRBD1; DNA: TGCGCCAGCAGCTGGGGACAGGGCTCCTACGAGCAGTACTTC; CDR3: CASSWGQGSYEQYF
J: TRBJ2-1; size: many; V: TRBV9; D: TRBD2; DNA: TGTGCCAGCAGCGTAAGGCTGGGACTAGCGGGGAACTCCTACAATGAGCAGTTCTTC; CDR3: CASSVRLGLAGNSYNEQFF
J: TRBJ2-1; size: -; V: TRBV18; D: -; DNA: TGTGCCAGCTCAGGGGTGCCCCCGAACTACAATGAGCAGTTCTTC; CDR3: CASSGVPPNYNEQFF
J: TRBJ1-1; size: many; V: TRBV6-5; D: TRBD1; DNA: TGTGCCAGCAGTCCCCACAGGGGAGATGGGTCGGATGAAGCTTTCTTT; CDR3: CASSPHRGDGSDEAFF
J: TRBJ2-7; size: -; V: TRBV19; D: -; DNA: TGTGCCAGCCTCCCGGGACGTTACGGCGAGCAGTACTTC; CDR3: CASLPGRYGEQYF
J: TRBJ2-7; size: few; V: TRBV12-3/TRBV12-4; D: -; DNA: TGTGCCAGCAGGCTCGGACAGACCTACGAGCAGTACTTC; CDR3: CASRLGQTYEQYF
J: TRBJ2-3; size: -; V: TRBV15; D: TRBD2; DNA: TGTGCCACCAGCAGAGGGACTAGCGCCCTAGGCGGCACAGATACGCAGTATTTT; CDR3: CATSRGTSALGGTDTQYF
J: TRBJ2-1; size: -; V: TRBV10-3; D: TRBD1; DNA: TGTGCCATCAGTGAGTCTTGGGACAGGGCCGAAAATGTGCAGTTCTTC; CDR3: CAISESWDRAENVQFF
J: TRBJ2-1; size: many; V: TRBV5-1; D: TRBD2; DNA: TGCGCCAGCAGCTTGGGAGTAGCGGGACCGGAAGGGCAGTTCTTC; CDR3: CASSLGVAGPEGQFF
J: TRBJ2-1; size: few; V: TRBV5-1; D: TRBD2; DNA: TGCGCCAGCAGCTTCGTGGGGGGGGGACTAGCGGGAGATGAGCAGTTCTTC; CDR3: CASSFVGGGLAGDEQFF
J: TRBJ2-7; size: -; V: TRBV4-3; D: -; DNA: TGCGCCAGCAGCCAAGGTCCTACTATTCGGTACGAGCAGTACTTC; CDR3: CASSQGPTIRYEQYF
J: TRBJ2-2; size: few; V: TRBV7-7; D: TRBD2; DNA: TGTGCCAGCACCCTCCATCCGGGAGGGAACACCGGGGAGCTGTTTTTT; CDR3: CASTLHPGGNTGELFF
J: TRBJ2-7; size: many; V: TRBV15; D: TRBD1; DNA: TGTGCCACCAGCGCACAGGGGGGTCCCTACGAGCAGTACTTC; CDR3: CATSAQGGPYEQYF
J: TRBJ2-1; size: many; V: TRBV11-2; D: TRBD2; DNA: TGTGCCAGCAGCTCAGGGAGGCTAGCGGGCCTCAATGAGCAGTTCTTC; CDR3: CASSSGRLAGLNEQFF
J: TRBJ2-1; size: many; V: TRBV24-1; D: -; DNA: TGTGCCACCAGTACCAGGCAGGGTTCTAATGAGCAGTTCTTC; CDR3: CATSTRQGSNEQFF
J: TRBJ2-4; size: few; V: TRBV28; D: TRBD1; DNA: TGTGCCAGCAGGCGGACAGGGGAGGACATTCAGTACTTC; CDR3: CASRRTGEDIQYF
J: TRBJ2-3; size: many; V: TRBV7-2; D: TRBD2; DNA: TGTGCCAGCAGCTCTATCCTAGCGGAAGGTACAGATACGCAGTATTTT; CDR3: CASSSILAEGTDTQYF
J: TRBJ2-3; size: -; V: TRBV25-1; D: -; DNA: TGTGCCAGCAGTAATGGGGACACCTCACCCACAGATACGCAGTATTTT; CDR3: CASSNGDTSPTDTQYF
J: TRBJ2-5; size: -; V: TRBV5-4; D: -; DNA: TGTGCCAGCAGCTTCCCTACACAAGAGACCCAGTACTTC; CDR3: CASSFPTQETQYF
J: TRBJ1-2; size: many; V: TRBV5-4; D: -; DNA: TGTGCCAGCAGCACCCAAACAGGACTCCTAGGCTACACCTTC; CDR3: CASSTQTGLLGYTF
J: TRBJ2-2; size: few; V: TRBV4-2; D: TRBD2; DNA: TGTGCCAGCAGCCCTGCTTTTAGCGGGAGTGGGGACGGGGAGCTGTTTTTT; CDR3: CASSPAFSGSGDGELFF
J: TRBJ2-5; size: few; V: TRBV7-9; D: TRBD2; DNA: TGTGCCAGCCGCGTTGGGGCGGGAGACGGGGAGACCCAGTACTTC; CDR3: CASRVGAGDGETQYF
J: TRBJ1-2; size: -; V: TRBV20-1; D: TRBD1; DNA: TGCAGTGCTACTTCCCGGGACAGGGCCTATGGCTACACCTTC; CDR3: CSATSRDRAYGYTF
J: TRBJ1-2; size: few; V: TRBV6-2/TRBV6-3; D: -; DNA: TGTGCCAGCAGTTACTCGAGCCAGGGACGTTACTATGGCTACACCTTC; CDR3: CASSYSSQGRYYGYTF
J: TRBJ2-1; size: -; V: TRBV11-2; D: TRBD2; DNA: TGTGCCAGCAGCGGGACTAGCGGGAGTGGGTGGCAGTTCTTC; CDR3: CASSGTSGSGWQFF
J: TRBJ1-2; size: -; V: TRBV20-1; D: -; DNA: TGCAGTGCTAGACGGGACACCTCCTATGGCTACACCTTC; CDR3: CSARRDTSYGYTF
J: TRBJ2-5; size: many; V: TRBV7-9; D: -; DNA: TGTGCCAGCAGAGACGGGACTCCCCAAGAGACCCAGTACTTC; CDR3: CASRDGTPQETQYF
J: TRBJ2-5; size: few; V: TRBV20-1; D: -; DNA: TGCAGTGCTAGAGATCTGGGGAGTGGCGGGACCCAGTACTTC; CDR3: CSARDLGSGGTQYF